The 28 T cell receptor beta chains below all came from one sample that was sequenced in a study of shared clonotypes between healthy human individuals. The protocol was immunoSEQ multiplex PCR, while the TCRdb copy is restricted to in-frame clones and leaves out a portion. This sample has about 2.5 million clones; 85% to 95% occur once, and the top ten carry 0.3% to 0.4%. The material sequenced was naive CD4+ T cells from PBMCs. Subset described: CD45RA+ positively selected. These receptors were taken from a man in his late teens or twenties in good health. Some clones in this sample may be carry-over from other donors' samples.

This clone was detected once. The J gene is TRBJ1-1, the V gene TRBV28; maybe TRBD1 (5 bases). CDR1 MDHEN and CDR2 SYDVKM come from the germline V gene. The ends were cut back, 3 bases at V and 1 base at J, with 15 bases in the middle. This CDR3 comprises 16 residues. CDR3 amino acids: CASSFVAGRPNTEAFF. The DNA of the CDR3 is TGTGCCAGCAGTTTTGTCGCAGGGCGGCCGAACACTGAAGCTTTCTTT. The full variable domain, its missing parts supplied by reference TRBV28 and TRBJ1-1, is DVKVTQSSRYLVKRTGEKVFLECVQDMDHENMFWYRQDPGLGLRLIYFSYDVKMKEKGDIPEGYSVSREKKERFSLILESASTNQTSMYLCASSFVAGRPNTEAFFGQGTRLTVV.

J is TRBJ1-5 and V is TRBV27; D is possibly TRBD1 (6 bases). CDR1 is MNHEY and CDR2 is SMNVEV in the germline V gene (reference sequence). V lost 4 bases, J lost 5 bases, and 15 bases lay in between. The CDR3 sequence is 15 residues long. CDR3 bases: TGTGCCAGCAGTTCCGGGACATTCCGGGATCAGCCCCAGCATTTT. Translating it yields CASSSGTFRDQPQHF.

The rearrangement joins TRBV5-5 to TRBJ1-1; perhaps TRBD1 as D (6 bases). The CDR3 consists of 16 residues. Between the trimmed V and J ends, which lost 4 bases and 4 bases, there was a span of 20 bases. Germline CDR1 and CDR2: SGHKS and YYEKEE (reference sequence). The CDR3 sequence is CASSPSLGARATEAFF. Written as DNA, the CDR3 is TGTGCCAGCAGCCCCTCGTTGGGGGCCCGGGCCACTGAAGCTTTCTTT.

This chain joins TRBV5-6 and TRBJ2-7; possibly TRBD1 or TRBD2 for D (5 bases each). Trimming stripped 3 bases from V and 0 bases from J, with 16 bases between. This CDR3 region has 16 residues. Germline-derived CDR1 and CDR2 are SGHDT and YYEEEE. Written as DNA, the CDR3 is TGTGCCAGCAGCTGGGGGAATGACGTAGGCTCCTACGAGCAGTACTTC. Translated, it gives CASSWGNDVGSYEQYF.

The chain carries TRBV18 and TRBJ2-1; 12 bases fit TRBD1. Trimming took 3 bases from V and 7 from J; bases not matched to a gene: 4. The CDR3 runs to 15 residues. Germline CDR1 KGHSH, CDR2 LQKENI. This CDR3 reads CASSPGTGGRNEQFF. The CDR3 nucleotides read TGTGCCAGCTCACCGGGGACAGGGGGCCGGAATGAGCAGTTCTTC.

This rearrangement joins TRBV7-9 to TRBJ1-5, with D unclear. With 5 bases removed from V and 5 bases from J, the gap between germline ends came to 10 bases. The germline gives CDR1 SEHNR, CDR2 FQNEAQ (reference sequence). This CDR3 has 13 amino acids. The CDR3 nucleotides read TGTGCCAGCAGCCCTCACAGCGATCAGCCCCAGCATTTT. Translated: CASSPHSDQPQHF.

The V and J genes are TRBV29-1 and TRBJ1-2; D unclear. The germline V gene has CDR1 SQVTM and CDR2 ANQGSEA. CDR3 size: 13 residues. Trimming removed 1 base at V and 2 bases at J, with 8 bases between. The CDR3 spells CSVEVPENYGYTF. The DNA for the CDR3 is TGCAGCGTTGAAGTCCCAGAAAACTATGGCTACACCTTC. Full variable domain (outside the CDR3, taken from reference TRBV29-1 and TRBJ1-2): SAVISQKPSRDICQRGTSLTIQCQVDSQVTMMFWYRQQPGQSLTLIATANQGSEATYESGFVIDKFPISRPNLTFSTLTVSNMSPEDSSIYLCSVEVPENYGYTFGSGTRLTVV.

The chain joins TRBV28 to TRBJ2-3, with D possibly matching TRBD2 (6 bases). The ends were cut back, 6 bases at V and 0 bases at J, with 22 bases in the middle. In germline, CDR1 is MDHEN, CDR2 SYDVKM. CDR3 length equals 18 residues. DNA for the CDR3: TGTGCCAGCAGACTAGGACTACCCCGTCCATCCAGCACAGATACGCAGTATTTT. It yields the protein CASRLGLPRPSSTDTQYF.

The chain has TRBV28 and TRBJ2-5; D not resolved. CDR1 and CDR2 (germline): MDHEN, SYDVKM. The CDR3 consists of 14 residues. Trimming removed 8 bases at V and 7 bases at J, with 20 bases between. The CDR3 DNA follows: TGTGCCAGCTCTAAAGCACTCACAGTCGGGACCCAGTACTTC. It translates to CASSKALTVGTQYF.

This clone occurred a few times. The V gene is TRBV6-1, the J gene TRBJ1-4, with 8 bases identical to TRBD1. CDR1 is MNHNS and CDR2 is SASEGT in the germline V gene. The CDR3 has 15 residues. The J segment lost 7 bases and the V segment lost 1 base, leaving 5 bases of the junction unmatched. The CDR3 sequence: CASSEGSDRAEKLFF. The CDR3 nucleotides read TGTGCCAGCAGTGAAGGGTCGGACAGGGCTGAAAAACTGTTTTTT.

The V and J genes are TRBV4-1 and TRBJ2-5; 8 nucleotides agree with TRBD1. Unmatched junction bases numbered 2, after V lost 4 bases and J lost 4 bases. CDR3 length: 13 amino acids. The V gene's germline CDR1 is MGHRA and CDR2 YSYEKL. The CDR3 nucleotides read TGCGCCAGCAGCCGAGGACAGGGAGAGACCCAGTACTTC. Translated, it gives CASSRGQGETQYF.

The chain uses TRBV9 and TRBJ2-1; 13 bases agree with TRBD2. The CDR3 spans 16 residues. CDR1 and CDR2 (germline): SGDLS, YYNGEE. Trimming cost V 4 bases and J 9 bases; bases outside gene matches: 10. The CDR3 DNA reads as TGTGCCAGCAGCCCAGGGGGACTAGCGGGATTTGTTGAGCAGTTCTTC. It is translated as CASSPGGLAGFVEQFF.

CDR3 DNA: TGCGCCAGCAGCGTGGGACTAGCGGGACTATATGTTGGCACAGATACGCAGTATTTT. Its translation is CASSVGLAGLYVGTDTQYF. The J gene is TRBJ2-3, the V gene TRBV5-1, with 13 positions matching TRBD2. This CDR3 comprises 19 residues. CDR1 and CDR2 from the germline V gene are SGHRS and YFSETQ. Trimming at V came to 4 bases and at J to 1 base, leaving 12 bases not matched to a gene.

Worth noting for this clone: The sample contains more than one DNA sequence encoding this CDR3. The J gene is TRBJ1-4, the V gene TRBV6-5; D possibly corresponds to TRBD1 (6 bases). Germline CDR1 and CDR2: MNHEY and SVGAGI. V was shortened by 2 bases and J by 4 bases, with 8 bases between the two germline ends. The CDR3 covers 14 residues. This chain's CDR3 is CASSYGQLNEKLFF. CDR3 DNA: TGTGCCAGCAGTTACGGACAGCTTAATGAAAAACTGTTTTTT.

This clone was recorded a few times. Here the CDR3 reads CASSLLGGTNTEAFF. The CDR3 DNA sequence: TGTGCCAGCAGCCTTCTTGGAGGAACGAACACTGAAGCTTTCTTT. This rearrangement joins TRBV7-3 to TRBJ1-1; the D is unclear. The CDR3 loop spans 15 amino acids. Per the germline V gene, CDR1 is SGHTA and CDR2 is FQGTGA. Between the trimmed V and J ends, which lost 5 bases and 1 base, there was a span of 14 bases.

This clone was seen only a few times. V gene TRBV5-1 combines with J gene TRBJ1-4; no reliable D call. Germline values: CDR1 SGHRS, CDR2 YFSETQ. The CDR3 covers 14 residues. V was pared by 3 bases and J by 6 bases, with 12 bases between. CDR3 residues: CASSSVGQDEKLFF. The DNA of the CDR3 is TGCGCCAGCAGCTCGGTCGGGCAGGATGAAAAACTGTTTTTT.

The chain employs TRBV28 and TRBJ2-5; TRBD2 agrees at 7 bases. The V gene's germline CDR1 is MDHEN and CDR2 SYDVKM. Germline trimming cut 8 bases from V and 5 bases from J; bases unmatched to any gene: 8. There are 13 residues in the CDR3. CDR3 in amino acids: CASGLVGRETQYF. The CDR3 DNA sequence: TGTGCCAGCGGACTAGTGGGCCGGGAGACCCAGTACTTC.

Notes on this clone: The identical CDR3 is also encoded by other nucleotide sequences in the sample. J is TRBJ2-5 and V is TRBV4-1; D gene unclear. The CDR3 has 13 amino acids. Germline assignment: CDR1 MGHRA and CDR2 YSYEKL. V lost 1 base and J 2 bases, leaving 5 bases between the germline ends. CDR3: CASSQGVQETQYF. The CDR3 DNA reads TGCGCCAGCAGCCAAGGAGTTCAAGAGACCCAGTACTTC.

This chain links TRBV28 with TRBJ1-1; no clear D gene. The germline V and J ends were trimmed by 3 bases and 4 bases, with 12 bases remaining between them. CDR3 size: 14 residues. CDR1 is MDHEN and CDR2 is SYDVKM in the germline V gene. CDR3 nucleotide sequence: TGTGCCAGCAGTTTGAGGGCGGCGGCCACTGAAGCTTTCTTT. It is translated as CASSLRAAATEAFF.

This chain uses TRBV4-3 with TRBJ2-7; 9 positions agree with TRBD1. CDR3 length equals 14 residues. V shed 0 bases, J shed 5 bases, and the junction held 2 bases outside the gene matches. Germline CDR1 LGHNA, CDR2 YSLEER. The chain's CDR3 is CASSQDRTGDEQYF. The CDR3 bases are TGCGCCAGCAGCCAAGACAGGACAGGGGACGAGCAGTACTTC.

In the case of this clone: This sample includes further DNA sequences coding for the same CDR3. V and J are TRBV5-1 and TRBJ2-1; tentative D call: TRBD2 (6 bases). CDR1 and CDR2 from the germline V gene are SGHRS and YFSETQ. The length of the CDR3 is 15 residues. The ends were cut back, 2 bases at V and 3 bases at J, with 12 bases in the middle. The chain's CDR3 is CASSFGLAFYNEQFF. The CDR3 DNA reads TGCGCCAGCAGCTTCGGCCTAGCGTTCTACAATGAGCAGTTCTTC.

Here the CDR3 reads CASNGQGARTGELFF. The CDR3 nucleotides are TGTGCCAGCAATGGACAGGGGGCTCGAACCGGGGAGCTGTTTTTT. The gene calls are TRBV28 and TRBJ2-2; 11 bases line up with TRBD1. CDR3 length equals 15 residues. The junction had 6 bases not matched to a gene; V was cut back by 7 bases and J by 5 bases. Per germline, CDR1 MDHEN and CDR2 SYDVKM.

For the CDR3, the DNA is TGTGCCAGCTCACCACCAGTCACCAAGGAGACCCAGTACTTC. Translated: CASSPPVTKETQYF. The gene calls are TRBV18 and TRBJ2-5; D is undetermined. Germline assignment: CDR1 KGHSH and CDR2 LQKENI. CDR3 length equals 14 residues. Trimming removed 0 bases from V and 5 bases from J, with 10 bases in between.

Concerning this clone itself: At one boundary the junction diverges from the germline segment, which might be a read error. The V gene is TRBV10-3, the J gene TRBJ1-2; a weak D match, TRBD1 (5 bases). Germline values: CDR1 ENHRY, CDR2 SYGVKD. This CDR3 is 16 amino acids long. In DNA, the CDR3 is TGTGCCATCAGTGAGTCGTGGCAGGGTCAGGCCTATGACTACACCTTC. Its translation: CAISESWQGQAYDYTF.

This clone showed up just once. This chain uses TRBV29-1 with TRBJ1-4; D not resolved. The CDR3 is 14 residues long. CDR1 is SQVTM and CDR2 is ANQGSEA in the germline V gene. Trimming took off 7 bases at V and 5 bases at J, with 17 bases between the two ends. Here the CDR3 reads CSGSDALMNEKLFF. The DNA of the CDR3 is TGCAGCGGTTCCGACGCTTTGATGAATGAAAAACTGTTTTTT.

The chain combines TRBV7-9 with TRBJ1-2; D not resolved. The CDR3 spans 14 residues. The V and J ends lost 1 base and 8 bases respectively, with 14 bases between them. CDR1 is SEHNR, CDR2 FQNEAQ, per germline (reference sequence). The CDR3 coding sequence is TGTGCCAGCAGCTTAGTAGGATACGGCGGGGGCTACACCTTC. It is translated as CASSLVGYGGGYTF.

This chain uses TRBV4-2 with TRBJ1-2; perhaps TRBD1 as D (6 bases). V was trimmed by 0 bases and J by 5 bases, leaving 19 bases between them. This CDR3 contains 17 residues. CDR1 and CDR2 from the germline V gene are LGHNA and YNFKEQ. In DNA form, the CDR3 reads TGTGCCAGCAGCCAAGAGTCCTCCGGGACATCTAGTTATGGCTACACCTTC. Encoded protein: CASSQESSGTSSYGYTF.

The gene calls are TRBV5-1 and TRBJ1-4, with 7 positions matching TRBD1. This CDR3 is built from 15 residues. J gave up 7 bases and V 1 base, and 7 bases lay outside the gene matches. Germline V gene data show CDR1 as SGHRS and CDR2 as YFSETQ. In DNA form, the CDR3 reads TGCGCCAGCAGCTTGCTTACAGGGGCATCTGAAAAACTGTTTTTT. Residues: CASSLLTGASEKLFF. Using reference TRBV5-1 and TRBJ1-4 for the parts outside the CDR3, the full variable domain is KAGVTQTPRYLIKTRGQQVTLSCSPISGHRSVSWYQQTPGQGLQFLFEYFSETQRNKGNFPGRFSGRQFSNSRSEMNVSTLELGDSALYLCASSLLTGASEKLFFGSGTQLSVL.